The clone carrying this TCR beta chain was observed a few times. Antigen: not known. Healthy Caucasians from Russia aged 6 to 90 served as donors. The data derive from a study of blood T cells in healthy people across ages. The authors ran a second PCR of about 7 to 11 cycles using a sample-barcoded 5' primer and a J-beta primer mix. TCRdb fed the 5' RACE reads into MiXCR, producing one record per CDR3 protein. The table lists some 860,000 distinct CDR3 sequences, 56% of them singletons. Whole-study results and caveats: More naive CD4+ cells and higher diversity marked long-lived donors relative to aged donors.

Sequenced material: blood. This sequence originates from a man aged 40-49 years in good health.

The DNA of the CDR3 is TGTGCCATCAGTGAGTCGGGTGGACACCCAGCCAAAAACATTCAGTACTTC. It specifies CAISESGGHPAKNIQYF. The chain carries TRBV10-3 and TRBJ2-4, with D possibly matching TRBD1 (5 bases). V lost 0 bases to trimming and J lost 0 bases, with 12 bases between them. In germline, CDR1 is ENHRY, CDR2 SYGVKD. This CDR3 region has 17 residues.